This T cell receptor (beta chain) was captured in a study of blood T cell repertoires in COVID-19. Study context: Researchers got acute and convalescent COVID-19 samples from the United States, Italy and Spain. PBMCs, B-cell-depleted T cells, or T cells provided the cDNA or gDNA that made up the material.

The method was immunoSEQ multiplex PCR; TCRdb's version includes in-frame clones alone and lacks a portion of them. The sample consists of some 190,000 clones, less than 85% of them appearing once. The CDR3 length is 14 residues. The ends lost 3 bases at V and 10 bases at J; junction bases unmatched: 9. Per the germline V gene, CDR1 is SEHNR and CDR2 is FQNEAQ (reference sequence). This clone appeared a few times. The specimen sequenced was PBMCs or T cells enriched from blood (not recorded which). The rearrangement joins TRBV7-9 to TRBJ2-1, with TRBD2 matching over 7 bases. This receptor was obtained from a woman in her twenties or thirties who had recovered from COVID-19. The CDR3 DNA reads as TGTGCCAGCAGCTTCCTAGCGGCCATTTTCGAGCAGTTCTTC. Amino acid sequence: CASSFLAAIFEQFF.